This T cell receptor beta chain is drawn from a study of vaccination and CD4 T cells after COVID-19. The Oncomine TCR Beta short-read assay sequenced DNA from cultured CD4+ T cells. TCRdb analysed the PCR reads with MiXCR anew, one entry per CDR3 protein. This table has several thousand distinct CDR3 sequences, under 35% appearing once. This clonotype appeared a few times. Its specificity is not known. Treatment described: approximately nine-day PBMC culture with coronavirus spike peptide pools or control peptides (ViraFEST assay). Germline V lookup: CDR1 MNHEY, CDR2 SVGAGI. V was clipped by 0 bases and J by 4 bases; unmatched bases: 4. The CDR3 has 15 residues.

The sequence came from a human donor with COVID-19. The chain carries TRBV6-5 and TRBJ2-5, with 8 bases lining up with TRBD2. Sequencing was performed on cultured CD4+ T cells from blood. The CDR3 sequence: CASSYSFGRGETQYF. The CDR3 nucleotides are TGTGCCAGCAGTTACTCGTTCGGGAGGGGAGAGACCCAGTACTTC.